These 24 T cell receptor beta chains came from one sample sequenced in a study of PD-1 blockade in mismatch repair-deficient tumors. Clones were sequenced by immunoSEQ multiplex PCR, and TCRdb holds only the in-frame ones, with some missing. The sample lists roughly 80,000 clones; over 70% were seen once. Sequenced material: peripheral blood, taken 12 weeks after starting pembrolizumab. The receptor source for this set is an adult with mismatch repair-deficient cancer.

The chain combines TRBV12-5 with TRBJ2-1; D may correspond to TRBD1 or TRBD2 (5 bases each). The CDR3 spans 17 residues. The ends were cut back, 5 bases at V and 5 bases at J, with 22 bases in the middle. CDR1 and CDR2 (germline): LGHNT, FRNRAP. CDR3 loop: CASGPYTGTPGNNEQFF. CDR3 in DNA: TGTGCTAGTGGTCCTTACACCGGGACCCCCGGGAACAATGAGCAGTTCTTC.

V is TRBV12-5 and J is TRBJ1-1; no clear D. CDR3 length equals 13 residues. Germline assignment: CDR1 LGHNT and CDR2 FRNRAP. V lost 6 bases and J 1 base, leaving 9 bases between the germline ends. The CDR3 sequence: CASGPNGNTEAFF. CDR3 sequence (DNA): TGTGCTAGTGGACCTAACGGGAACACTGAAGCTTTCTTT.

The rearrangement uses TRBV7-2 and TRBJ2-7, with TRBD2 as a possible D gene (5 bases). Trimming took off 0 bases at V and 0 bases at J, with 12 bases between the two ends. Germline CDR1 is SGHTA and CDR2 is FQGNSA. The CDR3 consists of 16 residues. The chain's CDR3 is CASSLAAGVISYEQYF. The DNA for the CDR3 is TGTGCCAGCAGCTTAGCGGCGGGCGTCATCTCCTACGAGCAGTACTTC.

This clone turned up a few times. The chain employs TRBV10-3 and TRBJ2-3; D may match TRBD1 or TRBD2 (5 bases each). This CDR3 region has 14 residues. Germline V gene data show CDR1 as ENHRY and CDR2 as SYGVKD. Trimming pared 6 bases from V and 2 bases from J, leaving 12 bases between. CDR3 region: CAIRPGTATDTQYF. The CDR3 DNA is TGTGCCATCAGGCCGGGGACGGCCACAGATACGCAGTATTTT.

This CDR3 reads CASSRIVPARTEAFF. For the CDR3, the DNA is TGTGCCAGCAGCCGCATCGTTCCTGCGAGGACTGAAGCTTTCTTT. V and J are TRBV5-8 and TRBJ1-1; D gene unclear. Trimming removed 4 bases from V and 5 bases from J, with 18 bases in between. Germline V gene lookup returns CDR1 SGHTS and CDR2 YDEGEE. There are 15 residues in the CDR3.

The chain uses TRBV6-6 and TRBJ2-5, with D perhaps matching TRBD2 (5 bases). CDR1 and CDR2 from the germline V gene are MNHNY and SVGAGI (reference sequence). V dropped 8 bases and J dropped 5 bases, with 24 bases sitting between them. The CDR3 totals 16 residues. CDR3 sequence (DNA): TGTGCCAGCTCGTCCCCGGCTGCAAAAGGCGGGGAGACCCAGTACTTC. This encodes CASSSPAAKGGETQYF.

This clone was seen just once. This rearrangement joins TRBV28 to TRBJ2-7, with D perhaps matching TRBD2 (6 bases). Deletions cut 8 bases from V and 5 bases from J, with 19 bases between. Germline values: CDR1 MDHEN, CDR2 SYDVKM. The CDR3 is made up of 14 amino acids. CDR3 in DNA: TGTGCCAGCGCCAACCGGGACTCCCGCCACGAGCAGTACTTC. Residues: CASANRDSRHEQYF.

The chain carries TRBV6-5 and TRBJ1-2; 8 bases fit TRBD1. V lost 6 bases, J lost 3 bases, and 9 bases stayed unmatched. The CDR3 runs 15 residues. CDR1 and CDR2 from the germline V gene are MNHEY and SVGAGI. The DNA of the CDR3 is TGTGCCAGCAGGACAGGGGCTGGGGGTGACTATGGCTACACCTTC. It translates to CASRTGAGGDYGYTF.

For the CDR3, the DNA is TGCGCCAGCAGCCCCCTGGGGGGTAACTATGGCTACACCTTC. Protein product: CASSPLGGNYGYTF. The chain couples TRBV5-1 to TRBJ1-2; D is perhaps TRBD1 (5 bases). V lost 4 bases and J 1 base, leaving 11 bases between the germline ends. Germline lookup yields CDR1 SGHRS and CDR2 YFSETQ. The CDR3 loop spans 14 amino acids.

CDR3 in DNA: TGTGCCAGCAGAAACCGGGACAGATCCTACGAGCAGTACTTC. This codes for CASRNRDRSYEQYF. The V call is TRBV2, the J call TRBJ2-7; 7 bases match TRBD1. The CDR3 extends over 14 amino acids. The trim removed 6 bases at V and 1 base at J, leaving 6 bases unmatched. Germline assignment: CDR1 SNHLY and CDR2 FYNNEI.

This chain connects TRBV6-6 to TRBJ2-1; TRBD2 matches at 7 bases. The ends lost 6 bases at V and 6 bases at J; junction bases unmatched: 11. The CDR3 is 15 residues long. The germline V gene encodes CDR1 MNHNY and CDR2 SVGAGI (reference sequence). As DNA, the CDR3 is TGTGCCAGCAGGGGGGGGACTCTTACACTCAATGAGCAGTTCTTC. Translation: CASRGGTLTLNEQFF.

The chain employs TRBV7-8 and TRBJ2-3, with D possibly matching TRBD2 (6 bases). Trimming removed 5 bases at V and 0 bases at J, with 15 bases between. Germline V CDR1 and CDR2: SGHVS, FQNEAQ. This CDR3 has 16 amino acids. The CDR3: CASSDKGTFSTDTQYF. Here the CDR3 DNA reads TGTGCCAGCAGCGACAAAGGGACTTTCAGCACAGATACGCAGTATTTT. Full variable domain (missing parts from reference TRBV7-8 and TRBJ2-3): GAGVSQSPRYKVAKRGQDVALRCDPISGHVSLFWYQQALGQGPEFLTYFQNEAQLDKSGLPSDRFFAERPEGSVSTLKIQRTQQEDSAVYLCASSDKGTFSTDTQYFGPGTRLTVL.

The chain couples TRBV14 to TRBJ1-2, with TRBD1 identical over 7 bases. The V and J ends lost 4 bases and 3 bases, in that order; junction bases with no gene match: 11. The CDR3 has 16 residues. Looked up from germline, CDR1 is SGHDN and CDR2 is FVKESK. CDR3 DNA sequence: TGTGCCAGCAGCCGTCTCGGGACAGCGACTTACTATGGCTACACCTTC. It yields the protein CASSRLGTATYYGYTF.

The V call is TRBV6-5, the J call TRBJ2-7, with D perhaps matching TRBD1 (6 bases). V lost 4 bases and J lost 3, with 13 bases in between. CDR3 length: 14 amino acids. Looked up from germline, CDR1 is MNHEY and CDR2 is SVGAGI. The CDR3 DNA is TGTGCCAGCAGTTTGACAGGACTTAGCTACGAGCAGTACTTC. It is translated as CASSLTGLSYEQYF.

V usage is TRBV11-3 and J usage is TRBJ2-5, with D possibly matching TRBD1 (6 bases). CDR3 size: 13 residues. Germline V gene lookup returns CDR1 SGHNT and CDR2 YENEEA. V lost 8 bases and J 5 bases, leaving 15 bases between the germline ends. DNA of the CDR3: TGTGCCAGCGCCACAGGGATTTGGGAGACCCAGTACTTC. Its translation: CASATGIWETQYF.

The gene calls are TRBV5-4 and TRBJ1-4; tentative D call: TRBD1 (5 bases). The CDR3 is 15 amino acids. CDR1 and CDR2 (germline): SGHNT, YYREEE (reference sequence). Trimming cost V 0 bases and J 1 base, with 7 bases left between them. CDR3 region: CASSLAGGTNEKLFF. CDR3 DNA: TGTGCCAGCAGCTTGGCCGGGGGAACTAATGAAAAACTGTTTTTT.

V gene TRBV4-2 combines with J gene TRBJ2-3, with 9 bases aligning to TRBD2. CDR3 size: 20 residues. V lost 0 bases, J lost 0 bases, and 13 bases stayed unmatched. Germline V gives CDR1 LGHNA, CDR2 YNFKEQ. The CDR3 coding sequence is TGTGCCAGCAGCCAAGATGGCCTAGCGGGAATGGAGGGGAGCACAGATACGCAGTATTTT. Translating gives CASSQDGLAGMEGSTDTQYF.

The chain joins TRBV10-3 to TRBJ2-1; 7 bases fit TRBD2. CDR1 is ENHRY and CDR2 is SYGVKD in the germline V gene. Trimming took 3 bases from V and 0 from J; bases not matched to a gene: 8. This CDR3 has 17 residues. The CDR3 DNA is TGTGCCATCAGTGATTGGGGGGAGGGCCCCTCCTACAATGAGCAGTTCTTC. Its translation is CAISDWGEGPSYNEQFF.

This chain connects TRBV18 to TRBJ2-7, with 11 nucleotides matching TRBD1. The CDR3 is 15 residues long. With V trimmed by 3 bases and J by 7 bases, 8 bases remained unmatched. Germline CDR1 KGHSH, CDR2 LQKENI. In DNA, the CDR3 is TGTGCCAGCTCACCCAACGGACAGGGGGCAGGAGAGCAGTACTTC. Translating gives CASSPNGQGAGEQYF.

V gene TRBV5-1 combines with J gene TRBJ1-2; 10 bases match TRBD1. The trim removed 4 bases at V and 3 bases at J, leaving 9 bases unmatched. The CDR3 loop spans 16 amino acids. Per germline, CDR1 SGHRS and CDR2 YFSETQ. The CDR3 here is CASSTIDRGLDYGYTF. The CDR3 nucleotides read TGCGCCAGCAGCACAATCGACAGGGGGCTGGACTATGGCTACACCTTC. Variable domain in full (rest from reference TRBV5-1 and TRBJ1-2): KAGVTQTPRYLIKTRGQQVTLSCSPISGHRSVSWYQQTPGQGLQFLFEYFSETQRNKGNFPGRFSGRQFSNSRSEMNVSTLELGDSALYLCASSTIDRGLDYGYTFGSGTRLTVV.

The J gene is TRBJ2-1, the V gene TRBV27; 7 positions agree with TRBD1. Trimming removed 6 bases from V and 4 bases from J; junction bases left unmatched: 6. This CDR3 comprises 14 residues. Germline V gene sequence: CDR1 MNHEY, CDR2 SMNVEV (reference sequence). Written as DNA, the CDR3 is TGTGCCAGCAGACCCGGGACAGCATACAATGAGCAGTTCTTC. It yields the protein CASRPGTAYNEQFF.

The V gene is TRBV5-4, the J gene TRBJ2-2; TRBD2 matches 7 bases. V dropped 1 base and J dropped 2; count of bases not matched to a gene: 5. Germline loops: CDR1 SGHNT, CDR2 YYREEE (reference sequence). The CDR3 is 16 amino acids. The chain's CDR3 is CASSLPGTINTGELFF. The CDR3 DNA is TGTGCCAGCAGCTTGCCCGGGACTATAAACACCGGGGAGCTGTTTTTT.

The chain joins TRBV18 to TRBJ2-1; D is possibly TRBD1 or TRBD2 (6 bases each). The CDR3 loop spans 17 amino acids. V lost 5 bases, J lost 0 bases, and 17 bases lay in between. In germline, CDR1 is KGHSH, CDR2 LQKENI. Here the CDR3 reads CASSKGGGLSSYNEQFF. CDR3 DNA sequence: TGTGCCAGCTCAAAGGGGGGAGGCTTGAGCTCCTACAATGAGCAGTTCTTC. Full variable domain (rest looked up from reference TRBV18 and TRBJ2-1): NAGVMQNPRHLVRRRGQEARLRCSPMKGHSHVYWYRQLPEEGLKFMVYLQKENIIDESGMPKERFSAEFPKEGPSILRIQQVVRGDSAAYFCASSKGGGLSSYNEQFFGPGTRLTVL.

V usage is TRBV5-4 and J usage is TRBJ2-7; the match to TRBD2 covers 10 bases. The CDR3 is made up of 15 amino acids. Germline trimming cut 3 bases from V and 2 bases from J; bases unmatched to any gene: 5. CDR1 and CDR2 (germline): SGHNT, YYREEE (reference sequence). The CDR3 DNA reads TGTGCCAGCAGCTCCCTACTAGCGGGGACCTACGAGCAGTACTTC. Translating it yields CASSSLLAGTYEQYF.